What follows are 2 T cell receptor beta chains derived from one specimen sequenced in a study of T cell repertoires in cytomegalovirus infection. MiXCR, run by TCRdb on the reads, gives a single entry per CDR3 protein. The data show approximately 500,000 distinct CDR3 sequences, approximately 17% seen once. The sequenced sample consisted of CD8+ T cells from PBMCs. The receptors were sampled from a human donor in good health (CMV status not recorded). Some clones in this sample may be carry-over from other donors' samples.

This clonotype appeared a few times. V gene TRBV5-6 combines with J gene TRBJ2-3, with D possibly being TRBD2 (5 bases). The ends were cut back, 0 bases at V and 2 bases at J, with 10 bases in the middle. This CDR3 region has 15 residues. CDR1 is SGHDT, CDR2 YYEEEE, per germline. Here the CDR3 DNA reads TGTGCCAGCAGCTTGGTACTAGGTTCCACAGATACGCAGTATTTT. The encoded protein is CASSLVLGSTDTQYF.

This rearrangement joins TRBV9 to TRBJ2-7, with 7 bases matching TRBD1. The V gene end was trimmed by 3 bases and the J gene end by 2 bases; junction bases not matched to a gene: 5. The CDR3 extends over 14 amino acids. In germline, CDR1 is SGDLS, CDR2 YYNGEE. The CDR3 reads CASSAGTAPYEQYF. CDR3 nucleotide sequence: TGTGCCAGCAGCGCGGGGACAGCTCCCTACGAGCAGTACTTC.